This T cell receptor beta chain derives from a study of human T cells and chemical hapten exposure. As for the study in general: Patch tests delivered 0.01% DPC to the upper back and were evaluated at 6 days. A patient group, mainly female, showed alopecia areata, totalis or universalis. Overall study results and limits: High-frequency TCRs, those above 1 in 1000, stayed the same after DPC sensitization.

A remark on this clonotype: Its antigen is still unknown.

Germline CDR1 reads SGHVT; CDR2 reads SQSDAQ. Trimming removed 4 bases from V and 0 bases from J, with 6 bases in between. The length of the CDR3 is 13 residues. As to time point: patch test 2, 6 weeks after DPC sensitization. The treatment: therapeutic diphenylcyclopropenone sensitization with weekly scalp DPC. TCRdb re-called the RACE reads through MiXCR, storing one row per CDR3 protein. The data contain fewer than 150,000 distinct CDR3 sequences, 12% of them singletons. The chain recombines TRBV7-4 with TRBJ2-5; D is unresolved. The TCR sequence derives from a woman in her forties or fifties with alopecia areata. Some clones in this sample may be carry-over from other donors' samples. The material was whole blood, obtained in connection with sensitization to the hapten diphenylcyclopropenone (DPC). The CDR3 sequence: CASSSGHQETQYF. CDR3 coding DNA: TGTGCCAGCAGCTCCGGACACCAAGAGACCCAGTACTTC.